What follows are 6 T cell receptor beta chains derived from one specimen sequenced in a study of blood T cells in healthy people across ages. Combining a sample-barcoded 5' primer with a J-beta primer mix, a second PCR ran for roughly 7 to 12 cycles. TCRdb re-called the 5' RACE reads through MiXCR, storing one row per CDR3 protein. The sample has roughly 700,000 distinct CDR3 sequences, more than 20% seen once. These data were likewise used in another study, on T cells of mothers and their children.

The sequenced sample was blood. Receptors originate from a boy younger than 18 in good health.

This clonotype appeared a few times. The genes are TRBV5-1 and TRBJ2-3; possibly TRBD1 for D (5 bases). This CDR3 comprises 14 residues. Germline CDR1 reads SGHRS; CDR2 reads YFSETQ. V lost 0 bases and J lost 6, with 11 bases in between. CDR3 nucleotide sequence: TGCGCCAGCAGCTTGGAGTCCCCAGGGGATACGCAGTATTTT. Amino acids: CASSLESPGDTQYF. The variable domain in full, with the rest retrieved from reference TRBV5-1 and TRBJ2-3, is KAGVTQTPRYLIKTRGQQVTLSCSPISGHRSVSWYQQTPGQGLQFLFEYFSETQRNKGNFPGRFSGRQFSNSRSEMNVSTLELGDSALYLCASSLESPGDTQYFGPGTRLTVL.

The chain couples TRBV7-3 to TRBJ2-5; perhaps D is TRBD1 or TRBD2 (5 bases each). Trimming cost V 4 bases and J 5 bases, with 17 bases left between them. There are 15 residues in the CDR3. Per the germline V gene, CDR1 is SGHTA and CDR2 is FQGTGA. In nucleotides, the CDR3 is TGTGCCAGCAGCTCCCACGGAGGACAATGGGAGACCCAGTACTTC. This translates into CASSSHGGQWETQYF.

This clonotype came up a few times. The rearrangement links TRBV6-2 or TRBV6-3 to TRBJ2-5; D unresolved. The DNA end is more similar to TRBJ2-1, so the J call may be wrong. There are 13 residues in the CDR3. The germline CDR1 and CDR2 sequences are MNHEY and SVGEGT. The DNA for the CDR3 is TGTGCCAGCAGTTATAGCAGATACAATGAGCAGTTCTTC. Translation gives CASSYSRYNEQFF.

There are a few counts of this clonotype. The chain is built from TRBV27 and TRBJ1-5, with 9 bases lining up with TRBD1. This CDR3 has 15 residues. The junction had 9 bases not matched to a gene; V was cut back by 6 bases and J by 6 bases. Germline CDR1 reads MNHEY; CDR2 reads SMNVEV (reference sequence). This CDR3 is CASRTTGGAGQPQHF. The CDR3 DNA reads TGTGCCAGCAGGACTACAGGGGGCGCAGGTCAGCCCCAGCATTTT.

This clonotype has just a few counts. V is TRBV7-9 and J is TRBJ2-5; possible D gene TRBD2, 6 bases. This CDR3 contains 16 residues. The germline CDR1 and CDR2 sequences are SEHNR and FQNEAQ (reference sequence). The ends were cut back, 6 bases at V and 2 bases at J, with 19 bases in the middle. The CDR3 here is CASSRGEPDDQETQYF. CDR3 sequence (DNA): TGTGCCAGCAGTCGCGGGGAACCGGACGATCAAGAGACCCAGTACTTC.

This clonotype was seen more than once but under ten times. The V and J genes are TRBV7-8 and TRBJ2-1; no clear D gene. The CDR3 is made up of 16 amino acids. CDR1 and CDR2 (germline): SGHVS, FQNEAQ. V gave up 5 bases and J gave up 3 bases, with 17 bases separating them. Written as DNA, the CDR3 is TGTGCCAGCAGCCCAGAGTCGACACTCGACTACAATGAGCAGTTCTTC. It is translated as CASSPESTLDYNEQFF.